This T cell receptor beta chain was retrieved from a study of monozygotic twins with cystic fibrosis. At the level of the study: Libraries were built from 2.5 to 3.5 micrograms of fragmented DNA using approximately 15 PCR cycles. General study results and limits: Co-twins had the most similar V usage for 13 of 16 pairs, J for 8.

The germline V gene has CDR1 MNHNS and CDR2 SASEGT. Trimming pared 7 bases from V and 3 bases from J, leaving 16 bases between. There are 15 residues in the CDR3. Some clones are missing from TCRdb's copy, which holds only in-frame ones; the method was immunoSEQ multiplex PCR. The sample has 30,000 or so clones; around 66% are singletons. Concerning this clone: The antigen is undetermined.

The rearrangement uses TRBV6-1 and TRBJ1-5; TRBD1 is a possible D gene (6 bases). Sequencing was performed on blood. This TCR was sampled from a girl between 10 and 17 years old with cystic fibrosis. The CDR3 region has the DNA TGTGCCAGCACCAGCACAACAGGGCACAATCAGCCCCAGCATTTT. As protein: CASTSTTGHNQPQHF.